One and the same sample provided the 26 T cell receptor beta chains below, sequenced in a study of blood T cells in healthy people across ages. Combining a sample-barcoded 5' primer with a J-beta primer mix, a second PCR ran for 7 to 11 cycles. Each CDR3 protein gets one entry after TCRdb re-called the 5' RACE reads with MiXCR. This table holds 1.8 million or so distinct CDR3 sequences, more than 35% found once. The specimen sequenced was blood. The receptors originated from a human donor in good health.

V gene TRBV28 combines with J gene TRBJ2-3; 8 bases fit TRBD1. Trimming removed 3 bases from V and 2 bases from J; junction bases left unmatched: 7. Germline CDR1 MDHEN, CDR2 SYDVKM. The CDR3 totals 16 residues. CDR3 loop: CASSFGGRGLTDTQYF. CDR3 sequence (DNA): TGTGCCAGCAGTTTTGGCGGCAGGGGGCTCACAGATACGCAGTATTTT.

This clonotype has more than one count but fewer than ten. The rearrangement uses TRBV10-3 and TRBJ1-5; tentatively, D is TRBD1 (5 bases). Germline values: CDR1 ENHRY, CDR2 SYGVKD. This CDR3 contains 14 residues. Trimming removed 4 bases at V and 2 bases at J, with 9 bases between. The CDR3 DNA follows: TGTGCCATCAGTGGAGGGGCGGGCAATCAGCCCCAGCATTTT. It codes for CAISGGAGNQPQHF.

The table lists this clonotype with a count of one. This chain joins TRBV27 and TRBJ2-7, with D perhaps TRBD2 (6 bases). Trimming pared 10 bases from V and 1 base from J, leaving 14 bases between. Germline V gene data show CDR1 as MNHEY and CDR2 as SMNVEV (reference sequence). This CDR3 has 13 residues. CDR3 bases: TGTGCCACCATGGACGGGACTTCCTACGAGCAGTACTTC. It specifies CATMDGTSYEQYF.

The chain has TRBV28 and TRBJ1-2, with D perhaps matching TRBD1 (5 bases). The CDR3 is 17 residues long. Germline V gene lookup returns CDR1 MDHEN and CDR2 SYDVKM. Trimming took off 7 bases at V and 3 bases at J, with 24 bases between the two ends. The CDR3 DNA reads TGTGCCAGCACTCCACCGGGTACAGGCGACCTTTACTATGGCTACACCTTC. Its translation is CASTPPGTGDLYYGYTF.

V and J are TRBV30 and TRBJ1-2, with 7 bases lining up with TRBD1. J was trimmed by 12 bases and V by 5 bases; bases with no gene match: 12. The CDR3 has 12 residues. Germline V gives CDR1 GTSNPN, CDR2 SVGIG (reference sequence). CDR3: CAWDLGGGFDTF. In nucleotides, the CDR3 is TGTGCCTGGGACCTAGGAGGGGGCTTTGACACCTTC.

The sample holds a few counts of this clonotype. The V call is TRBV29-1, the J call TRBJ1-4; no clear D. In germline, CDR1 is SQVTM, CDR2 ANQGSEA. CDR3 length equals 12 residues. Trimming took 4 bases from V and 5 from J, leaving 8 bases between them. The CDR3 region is CSVGAINEKLFF. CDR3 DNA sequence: TGCAGCGTTGGCGCAATCAATGAAAAACTGTTTTTT.

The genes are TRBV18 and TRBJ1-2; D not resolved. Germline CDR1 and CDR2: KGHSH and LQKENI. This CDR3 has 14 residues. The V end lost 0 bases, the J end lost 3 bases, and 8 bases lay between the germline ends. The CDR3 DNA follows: TGTGCCAGCTCACCACCGATTAAGTACTATGGCTACACCTTC. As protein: CASSPPIKYYGYTF.

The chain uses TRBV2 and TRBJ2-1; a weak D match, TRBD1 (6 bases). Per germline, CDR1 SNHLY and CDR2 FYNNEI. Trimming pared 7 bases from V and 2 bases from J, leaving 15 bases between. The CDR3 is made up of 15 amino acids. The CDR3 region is CASTSHRATYNEQFF. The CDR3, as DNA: TGTGCCAGCACCTCGCACAGGGCCACCTACAATGAGCAGTTCTTC.

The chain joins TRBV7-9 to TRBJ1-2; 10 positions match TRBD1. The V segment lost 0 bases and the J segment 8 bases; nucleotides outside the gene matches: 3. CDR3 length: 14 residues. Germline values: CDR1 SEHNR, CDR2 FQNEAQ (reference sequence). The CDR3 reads CASSLARDRGGYTF. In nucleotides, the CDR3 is TGTGCCAGCAGCTTAGCGCGGGACAGGGGAGGCTACACCTTC.

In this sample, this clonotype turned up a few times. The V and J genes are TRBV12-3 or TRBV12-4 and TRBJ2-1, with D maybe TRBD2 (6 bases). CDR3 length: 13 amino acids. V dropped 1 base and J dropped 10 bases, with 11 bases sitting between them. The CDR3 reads CASSLERGKEQFF. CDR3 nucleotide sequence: TGTGCCAGCAGTTTAGAACGGGGGAAGGAGCAGTTCTTC.

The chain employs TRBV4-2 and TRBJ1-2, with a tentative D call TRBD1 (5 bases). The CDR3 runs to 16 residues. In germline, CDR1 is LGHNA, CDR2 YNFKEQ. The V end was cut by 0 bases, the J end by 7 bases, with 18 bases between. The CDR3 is CASSQEVVPGTSGYTF. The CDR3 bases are TGTGCCAGCAGCCAAGAGGTAGTTCCAGGGACGAGTGGCTACACCTTC.

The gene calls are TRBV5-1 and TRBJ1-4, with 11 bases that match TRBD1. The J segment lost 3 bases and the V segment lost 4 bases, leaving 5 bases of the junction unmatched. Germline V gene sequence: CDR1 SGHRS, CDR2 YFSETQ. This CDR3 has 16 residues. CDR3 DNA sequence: TGCGCCAGCAGCCTAGGACAGGGGGCAGCTAATGAAAAACTGTTTTTT. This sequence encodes CASSLGQGAANEKLFF.

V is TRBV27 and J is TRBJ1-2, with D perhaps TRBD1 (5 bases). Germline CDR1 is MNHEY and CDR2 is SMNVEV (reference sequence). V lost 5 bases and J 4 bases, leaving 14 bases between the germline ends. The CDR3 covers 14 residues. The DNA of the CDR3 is TGTGCCAGCAGTCGTGGGGCTTCAGGCTATGGCTACACCTTC. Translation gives CASSRGASGYGYTF.

The CDR3 here is CASSFHPADTQYF. CDR3 in DNA: TGTGCCAGCAGTTTCCACCCGGCTGATACGCAGTATTTT. The chain uses TRBV12-3 or TRBV12-4 and TRBJ2-3; D remains unclear. Trimming removed 3 bases at V and 6 bases at J, with 10 bases between. The CDR3 is 13 amino acids.

CDR3 sequence: CASSLEPGYNEQFF. Written as DNA, the CDR3 is TGCGCCAGCAGCTTGGAACCGGGTTACAATGAGCAGTTCTTC. The V call is TRBV5-1, the J call TRBJ2-1; D is uncertain. V was pared by 0 bases and J by 4 bases, with 8 bases between. Germline V gives CDR1 SGHRS, CDR2 YFSETQ. The CDR3 is 14 amino acids.

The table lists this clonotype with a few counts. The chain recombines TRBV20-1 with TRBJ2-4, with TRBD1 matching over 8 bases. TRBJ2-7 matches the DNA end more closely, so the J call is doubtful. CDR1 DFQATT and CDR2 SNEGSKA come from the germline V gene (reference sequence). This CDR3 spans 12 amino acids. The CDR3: CSPERDRGEQYF. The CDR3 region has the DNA TGCAGCCCGGAGAGAGACAGGGGCGAGCAGTACTTC.

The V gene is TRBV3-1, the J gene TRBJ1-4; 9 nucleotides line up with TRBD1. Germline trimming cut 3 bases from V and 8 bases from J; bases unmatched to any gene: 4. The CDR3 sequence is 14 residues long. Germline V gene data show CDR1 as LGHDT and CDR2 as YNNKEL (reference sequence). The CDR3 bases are TGTGCCAGCAGCCAGACAGGGGGGAAAGAAAAACTGTTTTTT. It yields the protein CASSQTGGKEKLFF.

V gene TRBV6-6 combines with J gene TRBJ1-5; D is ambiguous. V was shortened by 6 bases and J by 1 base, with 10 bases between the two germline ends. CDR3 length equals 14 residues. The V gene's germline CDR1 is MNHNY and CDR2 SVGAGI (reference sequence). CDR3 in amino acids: CASRPPWSNQPQHF. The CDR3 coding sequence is TGTGCCAGCAGGCCCCCTTGGAGCAATCAGCCCCAGCATTTT.

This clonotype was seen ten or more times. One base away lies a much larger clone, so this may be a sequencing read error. CDR3 residues: CASRANDRNEQFF. CDR3 coding DNA: TGTGCCAGCAGGGCAAACGACCGCAATGAGCAGTTCTTC. J is TRBJ2-1 and V is TRBV6-2 or TRBV6-3; D uncertain. This CDR3 contains 13 residues. V was trimmed by 6 bases and J by 6 bases, leaving 12 bases between them. CDR1 MNHEY and CDR2 SVGEGT come from the germline V gene.

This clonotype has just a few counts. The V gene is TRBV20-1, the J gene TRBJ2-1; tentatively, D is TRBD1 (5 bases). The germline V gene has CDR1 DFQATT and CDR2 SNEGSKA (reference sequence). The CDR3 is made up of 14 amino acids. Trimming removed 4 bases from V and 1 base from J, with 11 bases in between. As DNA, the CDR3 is TGCAGTGCTATTCCGAGACAGTCCTACAATGAGCAGTTCTTC. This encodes CSAIPRQSYNEQFF.

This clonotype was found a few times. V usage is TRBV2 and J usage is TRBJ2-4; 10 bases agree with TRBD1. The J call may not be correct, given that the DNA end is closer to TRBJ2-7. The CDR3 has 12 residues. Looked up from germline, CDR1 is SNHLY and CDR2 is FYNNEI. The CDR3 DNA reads TGTGCCAGGGGACAGGGGCTTAACGAGCAGTACTTC. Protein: CARGQGLNEQYF.

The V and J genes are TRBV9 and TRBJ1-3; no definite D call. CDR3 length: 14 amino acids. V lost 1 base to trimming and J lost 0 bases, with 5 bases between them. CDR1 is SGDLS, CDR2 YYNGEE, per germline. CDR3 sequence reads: CASSVRSSGNTIYF. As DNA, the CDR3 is TGTGCCAGCAGCGTACGGTCCTCTGGAAACACCATATATTTT.

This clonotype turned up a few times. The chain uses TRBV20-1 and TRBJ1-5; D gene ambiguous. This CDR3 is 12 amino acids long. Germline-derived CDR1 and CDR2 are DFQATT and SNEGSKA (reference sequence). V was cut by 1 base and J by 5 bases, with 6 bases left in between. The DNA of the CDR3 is TGCAGTGCTAGAGGGCGGGATCAGCCCCAGCATTTT. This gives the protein CSARGRDQPQHF.

CDR3 region: CRADATYNEQFF. In DNA, the CDR3 is TGCAGGGCGGACGCCACGTACAATGAGCAGTTCTTC. The V and J genes are TRBV20-1 and TRBJ2-1; no clear D gene. The CDR3 spans 12 residues. Germline-derived CDR1 and CDR2 are DFQATT and SNEGSKA (reference sequence).

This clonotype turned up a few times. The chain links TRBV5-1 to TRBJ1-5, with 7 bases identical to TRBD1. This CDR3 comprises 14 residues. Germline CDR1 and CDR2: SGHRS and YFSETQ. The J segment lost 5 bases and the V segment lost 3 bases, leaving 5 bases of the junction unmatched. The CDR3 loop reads CASSWGQGDQPQHF. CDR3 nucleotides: TGCGCCAGCAGCTGGGGGCAGGGGGATCAGCCCCAGCATTTT.

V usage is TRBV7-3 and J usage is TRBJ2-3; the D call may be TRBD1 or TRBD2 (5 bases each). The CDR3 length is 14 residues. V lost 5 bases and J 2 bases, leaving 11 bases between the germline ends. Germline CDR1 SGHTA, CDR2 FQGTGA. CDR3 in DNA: TGTGCCAGCAGCCCTGTGGGGGACACAGATACGCAGTATTTT. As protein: CASSPVGDTDTQYF.